This TCR beta chain comes out of a study of T cells in tumors after PD-1 blockade. On the study more broadly: Patients had no prior checkpoint blockade, systemic immunosuppressants, or anti-cancer therapy within 4 weeks. Daily vismodegib 150 mg continued in a subset of anti-PD-1-treated patients. Peripheral blood samples averaged around 33,000 unique clonotypes and about 120,000 templates.

Libraries were prepared by immunoSEQ multiplex PCR; TCRdb keeps only in-frame clonotypes and omits some of them. The table shows around 60,000 clones, with around 77% occurring only once. Findings and caveats of the study: Peripheral recruitment is suggested, as some novel exhausted tumor clones were in pre-treatment blood.

This CDR3 has 14 residues. The V end was cut by 6 bases, the J end by 1 base, with 12 bases between. Germline V lookup: CDR1 ENHRY, CDR2 SYGVKD. Notes on this clone: What it recognizes is unknown.

Sequences were derived from PBMCs, sampled before anti-PD-1 treatment. The chain has TRBV10-3 and TRBJ1-1, with D possibly matching TRBD1 (6 bases). This sequence was found in a human donor with basal cell carcinoma. CDR3 coding DNA: TGTGCCATCAGAGCCGGGACAACGAACACTGAAGCTTTCTTT. This gives the protein CAIRAGTTNTEAFF.